Sequencing of this TCR beta chain was carried out in a study of CD8 T cells in ankylosing spondylitis. This clonotype was picked up a small number of times. Its antigen remains unidentified. Germline CDR1 and CDR2: SGHTA and FQGNSA. The V end lost 2 bases, the J end lost 6 bases, and 18 bases lay between the germline ends. The CDR3 loop spans 16 amino acids. Overall study results and limits: Disease-associated clones were reportedly significantly overrepresented in matched ankylosing spondylitis synovial fluid. About 8 highly homologous variants made up a TCR beta motif, and this motif appeared characteristic of ankylosing spondylitis blood.

TCR beta libraries were made by quantitative 5'-RACE with molecular barcodes. Via MiXCR, TCRdb re-called the 5' RACE reads, giving one row per CDR3 protein. The repertoire holds approximately 400,000 distinct CDR3 sequences, with approximately 17% as singletons. This chain uses TRBV7-2 with TRBJ2-3; D is ambiguous. Source material: blood, either unsorted or a sorted T cell fraction (not recorded which). The receptor was derived from a male donor with ankylosing spondylitis. The CDR3 DNA reads as TGTGCCAGCAGCTTAACCACTCGCCACCCCCCGGATACGCAGTATTTT. This gives the protein CASSLTTRHPPDTQYF.